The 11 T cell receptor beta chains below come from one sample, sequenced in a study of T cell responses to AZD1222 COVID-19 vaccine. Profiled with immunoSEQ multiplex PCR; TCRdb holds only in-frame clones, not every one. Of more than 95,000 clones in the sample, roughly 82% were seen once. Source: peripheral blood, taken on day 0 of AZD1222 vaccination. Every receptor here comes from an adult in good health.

CDR3 nucleotides: TGTGCCAGCAGAGCACACAGTCATAGCAATCAGCCCCAGCATTTT. Translation gives CASRAHSHSNQPQHF. The chain joins TRBV9 to TRBJ1-5; unclear D gene. The CDR3 covers 15 residues. The V gene lost 5 bases and the J gene lost 0 bases, with 12 bases spanning the gap. Per germline, CDR1 SGDLS and CDR2 YYNGEE.

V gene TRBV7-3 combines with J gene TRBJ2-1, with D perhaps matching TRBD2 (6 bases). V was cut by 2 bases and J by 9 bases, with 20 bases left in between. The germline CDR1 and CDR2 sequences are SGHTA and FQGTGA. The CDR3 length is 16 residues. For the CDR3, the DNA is TGTGCCAGCAGCTTAGATGGAGCGGGCCCCCTAAGTGAGCAGTTCTTC. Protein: CASSLDGAGPLSEQFF.

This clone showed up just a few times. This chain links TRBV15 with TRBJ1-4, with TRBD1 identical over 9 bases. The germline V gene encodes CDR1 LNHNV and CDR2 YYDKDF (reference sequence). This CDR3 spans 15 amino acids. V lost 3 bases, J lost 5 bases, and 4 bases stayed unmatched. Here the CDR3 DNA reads TGTGCCACCAGCAGCGGAGACAGGGGGAATGAAAAACTGTTTTTT. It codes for CATSSGDRGNEKLFF.

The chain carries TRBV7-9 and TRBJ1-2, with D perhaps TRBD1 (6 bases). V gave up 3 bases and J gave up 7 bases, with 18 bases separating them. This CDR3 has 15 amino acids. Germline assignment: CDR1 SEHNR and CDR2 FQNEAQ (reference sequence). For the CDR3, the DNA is TGTGCCAGCAGCTTTTTGCAGGCAGTCAGGGGTGGCTACACCTTC. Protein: CASSFLQAVRGGYTF. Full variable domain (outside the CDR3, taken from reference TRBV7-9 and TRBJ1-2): DTGVSQNPRHKITKRGQNVTFRCDPISEHNRLYWYRQTLGQGPEFLTYFQNEAQLEKSRLLSDRFSAERPKGSFSTLEIQRTEQGDSAMYLCASSFLQAVRGGYTFGSGTRLTVV.

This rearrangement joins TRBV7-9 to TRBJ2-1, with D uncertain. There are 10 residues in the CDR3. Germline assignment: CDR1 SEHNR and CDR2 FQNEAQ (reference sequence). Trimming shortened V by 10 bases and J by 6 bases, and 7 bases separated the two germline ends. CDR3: CAIGFNEQFF. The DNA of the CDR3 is TGTGCCATCGGTTTCAATGAGCAGTTCTTC.

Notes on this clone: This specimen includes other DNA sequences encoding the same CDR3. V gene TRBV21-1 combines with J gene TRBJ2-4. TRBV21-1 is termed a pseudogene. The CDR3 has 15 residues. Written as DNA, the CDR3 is TGTGCCAGCCCTAGAGGAGGGGGGGCCAAAAACATTCAGTACTTC. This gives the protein CASPRGGGAKNIQYF.

This chain's CDR3 is CASSFTGSSTGELFF. In DNA form, the CDR3 reads TGTGCCAGCAGTTTTACCGGGAGCAGCACCGGGGAGCTGTTTTTT. The V and J genes are TRBV27 and TRBJ2-2, with D possibly TRBD2 on 6 matching bases. The V gene's germline CDR1 is MNHEY and CDR2 SMNVEV (reference sequence). Trimming removed 3 bases at V and 4 bases at J, with 12 bases between. The CDR3 length is 15 residues.

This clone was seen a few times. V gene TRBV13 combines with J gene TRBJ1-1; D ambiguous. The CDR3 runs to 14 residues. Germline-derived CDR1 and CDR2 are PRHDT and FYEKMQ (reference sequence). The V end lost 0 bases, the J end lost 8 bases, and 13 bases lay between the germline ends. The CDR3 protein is CASSLGAGVREAFF. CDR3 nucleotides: TGTGCCAGCAGCTTAGGTGCCGGGGTCAGAGAAGCTTTCTTT. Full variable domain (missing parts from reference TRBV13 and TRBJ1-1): AAGVIQSPRHLIKEKRETATLKCYPIPRHDTVYWYQQGPGQDPQFLISFYEKMQSDKGSIPDRFSAQQFSDYHSELNMSSLELGDSALYFCASSLGAGVREAFFGQGTRLTVV.

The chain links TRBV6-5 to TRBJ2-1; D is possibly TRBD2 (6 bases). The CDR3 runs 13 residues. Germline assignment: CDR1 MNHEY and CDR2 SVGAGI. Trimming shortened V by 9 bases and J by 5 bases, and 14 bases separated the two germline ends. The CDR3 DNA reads TGTGCCAGTAGAACGGGACTTAACAATGAGCAGTTCTTC. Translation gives CASRTGLNNEQFF.

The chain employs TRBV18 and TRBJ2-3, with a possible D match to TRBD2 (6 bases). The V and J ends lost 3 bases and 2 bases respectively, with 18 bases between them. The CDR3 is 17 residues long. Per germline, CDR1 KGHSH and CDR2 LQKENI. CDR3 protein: CASSPLYAGKDTDTQYF. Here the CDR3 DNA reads TGTGCCAGCTCACCTCTCTATGCGGGGAAAGACACAGATACGCAGTATTTT.

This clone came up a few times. This CDR3 reads CASSYGLGLERDTQYF. In nucleotides, the CDR3 is TGTGCCAGCAGTTACGGGTTAGGACTAGAGAGGGATACGCAGTATTTT. The chain joins TRBV6-2 or TRBV6-3 to TRBJ2-3; 7 bases map to TRBD2. The CDR3 totals 16 residues. Germline CDR1 MNHEY, CDR2 SVGEGT. The junction had 11 bases not matched to a gene; V was cut back by 2 bases and J by 6 bases.